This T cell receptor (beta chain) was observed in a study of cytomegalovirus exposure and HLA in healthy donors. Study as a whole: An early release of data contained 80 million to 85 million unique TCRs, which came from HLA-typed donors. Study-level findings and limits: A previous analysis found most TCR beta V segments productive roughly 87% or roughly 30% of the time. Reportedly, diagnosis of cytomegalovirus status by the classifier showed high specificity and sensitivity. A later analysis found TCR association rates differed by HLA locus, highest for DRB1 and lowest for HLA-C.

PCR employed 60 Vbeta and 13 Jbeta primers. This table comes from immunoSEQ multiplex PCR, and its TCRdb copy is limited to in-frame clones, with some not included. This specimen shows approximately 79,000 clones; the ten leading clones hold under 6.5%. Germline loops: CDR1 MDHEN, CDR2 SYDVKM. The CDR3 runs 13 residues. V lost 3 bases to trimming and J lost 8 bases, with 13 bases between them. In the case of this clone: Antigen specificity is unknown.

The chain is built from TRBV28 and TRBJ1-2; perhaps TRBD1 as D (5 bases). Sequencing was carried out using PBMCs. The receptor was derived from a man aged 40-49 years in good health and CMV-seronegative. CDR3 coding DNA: TGTGCCAGCAGTTTGATGAGCCCAGGGGGCTACACCTTC. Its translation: CASSLMSPGGYTF.